The 12 T cell receptor beta chains in this list originate from one sample, sequenced in a study of blood T cell repertoires in COVID-19. The data were produced by immunoSEQ multiplex PCR, yet TCRdb's version contains in-frame clones alone and is incomplete. In the table there are around 60,000 clones, 89% of which are singletons. Sequencing was carried out using peripheral blood. These receptor sequences come from an older woman with active COVID-19.

Note on this clone: The sample has other DNA sequences that encode this CDR3 too. This chain connects TRBV6-6 to TRBJ2-1, with 7 bases matching TRBD2. The CDR3 covers 13 residues. The germline V gene encodes CDR1 MNHNY and CDR2 SVGAGI (reference sequence). With V trimmed by 5 bases and J by 3 bases, 1 base remained unmatched. The CDR3 region has the DNA TGTGCCAGCAGTGCTAGCGGCTACAATGAGCAGTTCTTC. Residues: CASSASGYNEQFF.

J is TRBJ2-4 and V is TRBV6-1, with a possible D match to TRBD2 (5 bases). Germline CDR1 and CDR2: MNHNS and SASEGT. The germline V and J ends were trimmed by 0 bases and 3 bases, with 15 bases remaining between them. CDR3 size: 17 residues. The chain's CDR3 is CASSEARRAGGKNIQYF. The CDR3 nucleotides read TGTGCCAGCAGTGAAGCGCGAAGGGCAGGAGGCAAAAACATTCAGTACTTC.

The count of this clone is one. The chain links TRBV18 to TRBJ1-1, with 8 bases identical to TRBD1. CDR1 and CDR2 from the germline V gene are KGHSH and LQKENI. This CDR3 comprises 18 residues. The trim removed 4 bases at V and 3 bases at J, leaving 16 bases unmatched. CDR3 nucleotides: TGTGCCAGCTCACAATCACCGGGACAGGTTCCTTTTGACACTGAAGCTTTCTTT. It codes for CASSQSPGQVPFDTEAFF.

In DNA, the CDR3 is TGCGCCAGCAGCTTGTCGACAGCTGCCGAGCAGTACTTC. This sequence encodes CASSLSTAAEQYF. V and J are TRBV5-1 and TRBJ2-7, with D possibly matching TRBD1 (5 bases). The CDR3 covers 13 residues. The germline V and J ends were trimmed by 1 base and 6 bases, with 11 bases remaining between them. Germline V CDR1 and CDR2: SGHRS, YFSETQ. Complete variable domain (other parts from reference TRBV5-1 and TRBJ2-7): KAGVTQTPRYLIKTRGQQVTLSCSPISGHRSVSWYQQTPGQGLQFLFEYFSETQRNKGNFPGRFSGRQFSNSRSEMNVSTLELGDSALYLCASSLSTAAEQYFGPGTRLTVT.

This clone was seen only once. The chain joins TRBV9 to TRBJ2-1, with 8 bases that match TRBD2. J lost 4 bases, V lost 2 bases, and 5 bases had no gene match. Germline V gene sequence: CDR1 SGDLS, CDR2 YYNGEE. This CDR3 is 15 amino acids long. The CDR3 nucleotides read TGTGCCAGCAGCGTTGCCGCGGGGGGTTACAATGAGCAGTTCTTC. Protein sequence: CASSVAAGGYNEQFF.

The chain is built from TRBV2 and TRBJ2-7; 11 positions match TRBD2. Germline V CDR1 and CDR2: SNHLY, FYNNEI. CDR3 length: 13 residues. Losses at the gene ends were 4 bases for V and 5 bases for J; bases not matched to a gene: 1. The CDR3 DNA reads as TGTGCCAGCAGTGTAGCGGGGGGGAACGAGCAGTACTTC. Its protein is CASSVAGGNEQYF.

The chain carries TRBV19 and TRBJ2-3, with D perhaps matching TRBD2 (6 bases). This CDR3 comprises 16 residues. The V end lost 6 bases, the J end lost 0 bases, and 16 bases lay between the germline ends. Germline lookup yields CDR1 LNHDA and CDR2 SQIVND (reference sequence). CDR3 residues: CASRPVLRGSTDTQYF. CDR3 DNA sequence: TGTGCCAGTAGGCCAGTCTTGCGGGGCAGCACAGATACGCAGTATTTT.

The chain uses TRBV24-1 and TRBJ2-1, with D tentatively TRBD2 (6 bases). The V and J ends lost 2 bases and 0 bases respectively, with 13 bases between them. The CDR3 length is 17 residues. Germline lookup yields CDR1 KGHDR and CDR2 SFDVKD. The CDR3 nucleotides are TGTGCCACCAGTGATTCCGGGTTGGGGGGCTCCTACAATGAGCAGTTCTTC. This encodes CATSDSGLGGSYNEQFF.

This clone occurred a few times. V is TRBV24-1 and J is TRBJ2-3, with 8 bases fitting TRBD2. Looked up from germline, CDR1 is KGHDR and CDR2 is SFDVKD. The ends lost 7 bases at V and 4 bases at J; junction bases unmatched: 3. CDR3 size: 13 residues. The CDR3 region is CATSGGAPDTQYF. In DNA form, the CDR3 reads TGTGCCACCAGCGGGGGGGCACCAGATACGCAGTATTTT.

The chain couples TRBV5-6 to TRBJ2-1; D is perhaps TRBD1 (6 bases). The germline V gene has CDR1 SGHDT and CDR2 YYEEEE. Trimming took off 5 bases at V and 3 bases at J, with 9 bases between the two ends. This CDR3 contains 13 residues. The CDR3 DNA follows: TGTGCCAGCAGTGCGACAGGCTACAATGAGCAGTTCTTC. Protein: CASSATGYNEQFF.

This clone was found a few times. The CDR3 DNA sequence: TGCGCCAGCAGCTTGGTTTCAGGGGGCCCCACTGAAGCTTTCTTT. Its translation: CASSLVSGGPTEAFF. The rearrangement links TRBV5-1 to TRBJ1-1; 8 bases are a match to TRBD1. Germline V gene sequence: CDR1 SGHRS, CDR2 YFSETQ. V trimming: 0 bases; J trimming: 4 bases; junction bases outside the gene matches: 5. The CDR3 loop spans 15 amino acids.

The gene calls are TRBV15 and TRBJ2-1; D possibly corresponds to TRBD2 (6 bases). CDR1 and CDR2 (germline): LNHNV, YYDKDF (reference sequence). V was pared by 1 base and J by 8 bases, with 15 bases between. There are 15 residues in the CDR3. CDR3 DNA sequence: TGTGCCACCAGCAGAGCCGCTAGCGCCCTGGATGAGCAGTTCTTC. Translating gives CATSRAASALDEQFF.